A selection of T cell receptor beta chains follows, all from one sample in a study of shared clonotypes between healthy human individuals. The assay was immunoSEQ multiplex PCR, and TCRdb's table has in-frame clones only and misses some. The sample contains around 1.1 million clones, around 77% of which appear only once. Input material: memory CD4+ T cells from PBMCs. The receptors derive from a man aged 18 to 35 in good health. Some clones in this sample may be carry-over from other donors' samples. CDR3s leave out the opening cysteine and the closing phenylalanine or tryptophan.

13 TRBV5-1 ASSSDYLDTGELF
13 TRBV6-5 ASSYSTGTGEKLF
15 TRBV28 ASSTRSGLPFTDTQY
15 TRBV10-3 AISESGGTGGGYGYT
13 TRBV15 ATSAGTGGTQPQH
12 TRBV19 ASKATGEGNIQY
12 TRBV18 ASSRASDTDTQY
13 TRBV5-4 ASSLERRSGETQY
13 TRBV2 AVGPKGPYQETQY
14 TRBV6-1 ASSDPGGPRLETQY
13 TRBV19 ASSIGAGGVGTQY
12 TRBV9 ASSSTTSQNEQF
12 TRBV6-5 ASSPFGRNQPQH
16 TRBV7-9 ASSLRVAGDPNYNEQF
13 TRBV7-2 ASSLFGQILYEQY
10 TRBV2 ASSPDRYGYT
11 TRBV27 ASSQREGREQY
11 TRBV27 ASGTGTGYGYT
11 TRBV6-6 ASTLRYYNEQF
10 TRBV2 ASATASYEQY
15 TRBV5-1 ASSLGTSGSGDYEQY
9 TRBV6-6 ASTYLETQY
11 TRBV7-8 ASSPFPGSEQY
13 TRBV15 ATSRETGGTYEQY
14 TRBV5-1 ASSLSTTSGTSVQY
14 TRBV7-3 ASSLNSVGTAGELF
13 TRBV5-1 ASSLAGANTGELF
13 TRBV7-8 ASSLRGQGGSGYT
12 TRBV6-5 ASSGHTSNQPQH
14 TRBV28 ASSPGGSLYSTQQY
12 TRBV7-2 ASSAGTLNTEAF